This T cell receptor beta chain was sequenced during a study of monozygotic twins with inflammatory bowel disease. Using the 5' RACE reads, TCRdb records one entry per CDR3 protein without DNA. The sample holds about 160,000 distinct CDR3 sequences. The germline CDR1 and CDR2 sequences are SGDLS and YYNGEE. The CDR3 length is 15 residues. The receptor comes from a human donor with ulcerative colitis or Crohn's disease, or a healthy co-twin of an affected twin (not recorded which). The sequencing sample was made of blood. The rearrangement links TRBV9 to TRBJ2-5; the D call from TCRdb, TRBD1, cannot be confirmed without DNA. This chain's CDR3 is CASSVGQGNPETQYF.